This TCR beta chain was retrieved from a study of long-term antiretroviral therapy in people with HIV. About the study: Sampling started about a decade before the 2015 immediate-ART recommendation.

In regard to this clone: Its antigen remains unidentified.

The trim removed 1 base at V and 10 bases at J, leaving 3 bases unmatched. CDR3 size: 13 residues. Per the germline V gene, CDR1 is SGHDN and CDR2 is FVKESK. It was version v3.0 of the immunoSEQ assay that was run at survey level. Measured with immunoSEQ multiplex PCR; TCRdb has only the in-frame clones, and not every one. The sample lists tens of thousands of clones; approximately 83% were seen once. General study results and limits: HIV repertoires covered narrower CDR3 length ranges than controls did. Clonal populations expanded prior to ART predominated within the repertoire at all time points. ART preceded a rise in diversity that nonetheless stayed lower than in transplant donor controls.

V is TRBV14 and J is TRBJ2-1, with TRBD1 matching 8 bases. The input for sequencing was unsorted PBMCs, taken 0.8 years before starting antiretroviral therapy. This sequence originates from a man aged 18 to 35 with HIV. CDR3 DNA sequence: TGTGCCAGCAGCCAAGTTCAGGGGGCCGAGCAGTTCTTC. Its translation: CASSQVQGAEQFF.